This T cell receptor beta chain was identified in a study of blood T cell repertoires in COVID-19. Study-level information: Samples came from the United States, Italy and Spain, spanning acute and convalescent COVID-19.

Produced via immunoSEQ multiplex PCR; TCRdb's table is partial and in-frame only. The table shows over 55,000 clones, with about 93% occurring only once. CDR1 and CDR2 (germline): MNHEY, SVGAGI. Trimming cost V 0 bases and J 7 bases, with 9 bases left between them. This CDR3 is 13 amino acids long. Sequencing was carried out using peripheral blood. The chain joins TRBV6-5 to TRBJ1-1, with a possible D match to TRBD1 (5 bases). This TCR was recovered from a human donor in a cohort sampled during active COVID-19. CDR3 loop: CASSYSIGGEAFF. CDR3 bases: TGTGCCAGCAGTTACTCGATCGGGGGTGAAGCTTTCTTT.